The source of this TCR beta chain is a study of sequential checkpoint blockade in melanoma. About the research overall: Patients were randomized 1:1 to nivolumab-then-ipilimumab or ipilimumab-then-nivolumab first-line.

The trim removed 5 bases at V and 0 bases at J, leaving 6 bases unmatched. This CDR3 has 17 amino acids. Germline CDR1 is SGHNT and CDR2 is YENEEA. TCRdb keeps only in-frame clones here, not all; method: immunoSEQ multiplex PCR. The sample gives roughly 9,800 clones, about three quarters of which show up once; around 52% is in the top ten. Treatment in this sample: randomized to nivolumab then ipilimumab (arm A) or the reverse (arm B). This chain joins TRBV11-3 and TRBJ2-7; 14 nucleotides line up with TRBD2. The sequence was collected from a human donor with melanoma. The sequencing used CD8+ T cells sorted from blood (inferred from file names), collected from a patient given nivolumab and ipilimumab in sequence. The chain's CDR3 is CASSPGLAGGSSYEQYF. In DNA, the CDR3 is TGTGCCAGCAGCCCCGGACTAGCGGGGGGCTCCTCCTACGAGCAGTACTTC. The full variable domain, with the rest looked up from reference TRBV11-3 and TRBJ2-7, is EAGVVQSPRYKIIEKKQPVAFWCNPISGHNTLYWYLQNLGQGPELLIRYENEEAVDDSQLPKDRFSAERLKGVDSTLKIQPAELGDSAVYLCASSPGLAGGSSYEQYFGPGTRLTVT.